One sample yielded the 3 T cell receptor beta chains listed below, sequenced in a study of T cell repertoires in cytomegalovirus infection. MiXCR was run by TCRdb on the reads, yielding one entry per CDR3 protein. The sample comprises some 220,000 distinct CDR3 sequences, around 6.2% of which are singletons, and around 6.9% rests with the top ten. Sample: PBMCs. These receptors originate from a human donor in good health (CMV status not recorded). Some clones in this sample may be carry-over from other donors' samples.

The sample holds many counts of this clonotype. The chain carries TRBV7-2 and TRBJ2-3; 10 bases agree with TRBD2. The CDR3 runs 15 residues. V lost 6 bases to trimming and J lost 1 base; unmatched junction nucleotides: 4. Germline CDR1 is SGHTA and CDR2 is FQGNSA. In nucleotides, the CDR3 is TGTGCCAGCAGTGAGCGGGGGGGCCGCACAGATACGCAGTATTTT. It specifies CASSERGGRTDTQYF.

In its sample, this clonotype was seen many times. J is TRBJ1-4 and V is TRBV5-6; TRBD1 aligns across 7 bases. V gave up 5 bases and J gave up 8 bases; unmatched junction bases: 12. The CDR3 extends over 15 amino acids. Germline-derived CDR1 and CDR2 are SGHDT and YYEEEE. CDR3 protein: CASSRDREPLEKLFF. The CDR3 bases are TGTGCCAGCAGTCGAGACAGGGAACCGCTAGAAAAACTGTTTTTT.

This clonotype was seen ten or more times. The V call is TRBV6-2 or TRBV6-3, the J call TRBJ2-7; D might be TRBD2 (5 bases). Germline CDR1 is MNHEY and CDR2 is SVGEGT. The CDR3 covers 13 residues. V lost 9 bases and J lost 7, with 19 bases in between. The CDR3 coding sequence is TGTGCCAGTTCGTCGGGGAGCAGGATGGAGCAGTACTTC. It codes for CASSSGSRMEQYF.